A selection of T cell receptor beta chains follows, all from one sample in a study of cytomegalovirus exposure and HLA in healthy donors. Data came from immunoSEQ multiplex PCR; TCRdb stores just in-frame clones and leaves some out. The sample lists more than 150,000 clones; roughly 91% were seen once. The sequencing input was PBMCs. The receptors derive from a young man in good health and CMV-seronegative. Both conserved end residues are part of each CDR3. A D gene is named only where the DNA matches it firmly. Expanded clones get a size class; other rows say once, few or many, or leave the size out.

V gene	clone size	J gene	D gene	CDR3 DNA	CDR3 protein
TRBV7-9	few	TRBJ1-6	TRBD1	TGTGCCAGCAGCCCCGGCCAGGGGGATTCACCCCTCCACTTT	CASSPGQGDSPLHF
TRBV19	once	TRBJ1-2	NA	TGTGCCAGTATTGGGCTTGAGGGGAGGAACTATGGCTACACCTTC	CASIGLEGRNYGYTF
TRBV27	NA	TRBJ1-2	TRBD1	TGTGCCAGCGACTGGGACAGGGATTATGGCTACACCTTC	CASDWDRDYGYTF
TRBV29-1	NA	TRBJ2-1	NA	TGCAGCGTTGAAGGGAGGCCCGGTGAGCAGTTCTTC	CSVEGRPGEQFF
TRBV4-1	NA	TRBJ2-5	TRBD1	TGCGCCAGCAGCCAAGGGATTCTACAGGGGGGAGAGACCCAGTACTTC	CASSQGILQGGETQYF
TRBV7-9	once	TRBJ1-4	TRBD1	TGTGCCAGCAGCTTTGGGGGACAGCATAATGAAAAACTGTTTTTT	CASSFGGQHNEKLFF
TRBV29-1	NA	TRBJ1-2	NA	TGCAGCGTTGAAGCGGGGGATGGCTATGGCTACACCTTC	CSVEAGDGYGYTF
TRBV6-1	NA	TRBJ2-7	NA	TGTGCCAGCAGGCCGAGTGCAGGCTCCTACGAGCAGTACTTC	CASRPSAGSYEQYF
TRBV6-1	NA	TRBJ1-2	TRBD1	TGTGCCAGCAGTGGGACAGGGAACTATGGCTACACCTTC	CASSGTGNYGYTF
TRBV9	NA	TRBJ1-2	NA	TGTGCCAGCACCTTTGGTCAACAGCCCTATGGCTACACCTTC	CASTFGQQPYGYTF
TRBV19	NA	TRBJ1-4	TRBD1	TGTGCCAGCGACGGGACAGGGGGAGATTCAAAACTGTTTTTT	CASDGTGGDSKLFF
TRBV30	NA	TRBJ1-2	NA	TGTGCCTGGAGTGTACCCGGAAGAGGACAGCCCGACACCTTC	CAWSVPGRGQPDTF
TRBV19	NA	TRBJ1-1	NA	TGTGCCAGTAGTATACAGGGGTTGACTGAAGCTTTCTTT	CASSIQGLTEAFF
TRBV5-6	NA	TRBJ2-6	TRBD1	TGTGCCAGCAGCCTACCAAACAGGGGGCGGAAGGGGGCCAACGTCCTGACTTTC	CASSLPNRGRKGANVLTF
TRBV29-1	NA	TRBJ1-4	TRBD1	TGCAGCGTGGGGACAGGGAAGGAAAAACTGTTTTTT	CSVGTGKEKLFF
TRBV6-6	NA	TRBJ1-2	NA	TGTGCCAGCAGTCCCTGGACGGGGGGGGATGGCTACACCTTC	CASSPWTGGDGYTF
TRBV2	NA	TRBJ1-4	NA	TGTGCCAGCACCCGGGACACCCTAGGGGAAAAACTGTTTTTT	CASTRDTLGEKLFF
TRBV27	once	TRBJ1-2	NA	TGTGCCAGCAGTTTATTTAGGGGTCTGCCTAACTATGGCTACACCTTC	CASSLFRGLPNYGYTF
TRBV10-3	NA	TRBJ2-1	TRBD1	TGTGCCATCAGTCGGGTGGGACAGGTAATCTACAATGAGCAGTTCTTC	CAISRVGQVIYNEQFF
TRBV5-1	NA	TRBJ2-5	NA	TGCGCCAGCAGCTTGGTTTTGGAGGGAGAGACCCAGTACTTC	CASSLVLEGETQYF
TRBV29-1	few	TRBJ1-2	NA	TGCAGCGTTGAAGGCGATGTACGATACTCGCGCTATGGCTACACCTTC	CSVEGDVRYSRYGYTF
TRBV6-5	NA	TRBJ2-1	TRBD1	TGTGCCAGCCAACAGGGGCCATCCTACAATGAGCAGTTCTTC	CASQQGPSYNEQFF
TRBV6-1	NA	TRBJ2-5	TRBD1	TGTGCCAGCACCAGGACAGGGAATGGACAAGAGACCCAGTACTTC	CASTRTGNGQETQYF
TRBV4-1	NA	TRBJ2-1	NA	TGCGCCAGCAGCCAAGGGGGCTTAAACCTCTACAATGAGCAGTTCTTC	CASSQGGLNLYNEQFF
TRBV18	few	TRBJ1-2	NA	TGTGCCAGCTCACCTACGCCAGGCGAGTTCTATGGCTACACCTTC	CASSPTPGEFYGYTF
TRBV11-2	NA	TRBJ1-3	NA	TGTGCCAGCAGCTTAAGCCCCGGAAACACCATATATTTT	CASSLSPGNTIYF
TRBV5-1	NA	TRBJ1-1	NA	TGCGCCAGCAGCATATTCACGGGATCTGAAGCTTTCTTT	CASSIFTGSEAFF
TRBV4-1	NA	TRBJ2-7	NA	TGCGCCAGCAGCCAACCTTCCGGGACTCCGGTCGAGCTCGAGCAGTACTTC	CASSQPSGTPVELEQYF
TRBV28	NA	TRBJ1-2	TRBD1	TGTGCCAGCAGTTTAGAAACAGGGGTAACGATTAGCTACACCTTC	CASSLETGVTISYTF
TRBV19	NA	TRBJ2-7	TRBD2	TGTGCCAGTAGTAAACTAGCGGTGGAGGACGAGCAGTACTTC	CASSKLAVEDEQYF
TRBV19	NA	TRBJ1-4	NA	TGTGCCAGTAGTACCCACAGGATCCTAAATGAAAAACTGTTTTTT	CASSTHRILNEKLFF
TRBV28	NA	TRBJ2-3	TRBD2	TGTGCCAGCAGTTTATACCTAGCGGGAGGGACAGATACGCAGTATTTT	CASSLYLAGGTDTQYF
TRBV7-2	once	TRBJ2-1	NA	TGTGCCAGCAGCTCTAACCGTGGACAGATTGAGCAGTTCTTC	CASSSNRGQIEQFF
TRBV28	NA	TRBJ2-7	NA	TGTGCCAACCACGGGACACCTTCCTACGAGCAGTACTTC	CANHGTPSYEQYF
TRBV7-2	once	TRBJ2-2	NA	TGTGCCAGCAGCTGGCAGGGTGGGAACACCGGGGAGCTGTTTTTT	CASSWQGGNTGELFF
TRBV5-5	NA	TRBJ1-5	NA	TGTGCCAGCAGCTTGGGAGGCAGGTCGGACTATAGCAATCAGCCCCAGCATTTT	CASSLGGRSDYSNQPQHF
TRBV6-6	NA	TRBJ2-3	TRBD2	TGTGCCAGCAGTCGGACTAGCGTCACAGATACGCAGTATTTT	CASSRTSVTDTQYF
TRBV10-3	NA	TRBJ2-2	NA	TGTGCCATCAGTGAGTCGAGGGAGGCCGGGGAGCTGTTTTTT	CAISESREAGELFF
TRBV6-5	NA	TRBJ1-1	TRBD1	TGTGCCAGCAGTTTACAACGGGACAGGGTGAACACTGAAGCTTTCTTT	CASSLQRDRVNTEAFF